This T cell receptor beta chain was observed in a study of T cell repertoires in cytomegalovirus infection. From the reads, TCRdb called clonotypes with MiXCR, one entry per CDR3 protein. This table holds some 940,000 distinct CDR3 sequences, roughly 30% found once. The germline V gene encodes CDR1 MNHEY and CDR2 SVGEGT. The CDR3 is 15 residues long. V lost 5 bases to trimming and J lost 5 bases; unmatched junction nucleotides: 9. A few counts support this clonotype. Its antigen remains unknown. This specimen consisted of cultured CD8+ T cells from PBMCs, obtained from culture after CMV antigen stimulation. V usage is TRBV6-2 or TRBV6-3 and J usage is TRBJ2-5, with 9 bases lining up with TRBD1. The receptor comes from a human donor in good health (CMV status not recorded). Some clones in this sample may be carry-over from other donors' samples. The CDR3 protein is CASSRYTGGRETQYF. CDR3 bases: TGTGCCAGCAGTAGATACACAGGGGGCCGGGAGACCCAGTACTTC.